This note documents a single T cell receptor beta chain sequence. Antigen: not known. This entry is derived from a study of cytotoxic CD8 clonotypes in ibrutinib-treated CLL. Regarding the study as a whole: Clonality increased at ibrutinib response, then returned toward baseline at progression.

The data were produced by immunoSEQ multiplex PCR, yet TCRdb's version contains in-frame clones alone and is incomplete. Of hundreds of thousands of clones listed, about three quarters were seen once; the top ten hold 15%. The CDR3 extends over 18 amino acids. Germline lookup yields CDR1 KGHSH and CDR2 LQKENI. J lost 2 bases, V lost 3 bases, and 15 bases had no gene match. The specimen comprised PBMCs, sampled after 24 months of ibrutinib treatment. This TCR was recovered from a human donor with chronic lymphocytic leukemia. The chain combines TRBV18 with TRBJ1-2, with TRBD1 matching over 7 bases. The chain's CDR3 is CASSPRQGGGGANYGYTF. CDR3 DNA: TGTGCCAGCTCACCCCGCCAAGGTGGAGGGGGCGCCAACTATGGCTACACCTTC. The whole variable domain, filled in from reference TRBV18 and TRBJ1-2, reads NAGVMQNPRHLVRRRGQEARLRCSPMKGHSHVYWYRQLPEEGLKFMVYLQKENIIDESGMPKERFSAEFPKEGPSILRIQQVVRGDSAAYFCASSPRQGGGGANYGYTFGSGTRLTVV.